This entry lists 5 T cell receptor beta chains sequenced from one sample in a study of blood T cells in healthy people across ages (dated by TCRdb to 2014 to 2015). Libraries were constructed by 5' RACE. Sequencer: Illumina HiSeq 2500. A second roughly 6 to 12 cycle PCR used a sample-barcoded 5' primer and a J-beta primer mix. TCRdb's own reprocessing of the public reads used fastp at Q25 and MiXCR and kept productive beta chains. One record per CDR3 amino acid sequence lists the most common genes and DNA. The sample table records 1 million or so distinct CDR3 sequences; approximately 25% of these occur just once. The ten largest account for approximately 0.79% of the sample. This sample also belongs to another study, concerning T cells of mothers and their children.

The sequencing input was blood. Receptors originate from a girl aged 2-9 years in good health.

The genes are TRBV3-1 and TRBJ1-6, with D tentatively TRBD1 (6 bases). The ends were cut back, 6 bases at V and 8 bases at J, with 14 bases in the middle. The CDR3 contains 14 residues. Germline CDR1 LGHDT, CDR2 YNNKEL (reference sequence). The CDR3 loop is CASRGQLLDSPLHF. The CDR3 coding sequence is TGTGCCAGCAGAGGACAGTTGTTGGATTCACCCCTCCACTTT.

The genes are TRBV11-2 and TRBJ2-7; D remains ambiguous. V was cut by 4 bases and J by 7 bases, with 20 bases left in between. Germline loops: CDR1 SGHAT, CDR2 FQNNGV. This CDR3 has 15 amino acids. CDR3 DNA sequence: TGTGCCAGCAGCTCGACCCTCGCTAGTCTCAGGGAGCAGTACTTC. It specifies CASSSTLASLREQYF.

A few counts support this clonotype. The chain has TRBV20-1 and TRBJ2-3; D is perhaps TRBD1 (6 bases). Germline V gives CDR1 DFQATT, CDR2 SNEGSKA (reference sequence). The CDR3 runs to 12 residues. The germline V and J ends were trimmed by 4 bases and 4 bases, with 9 bases remaining between them. DNA for the CDR3: TGCAGTGCTAACTCAGGGGCAGATACGCAGTATTTT. Protein sequence: CSANSGADTQYF.

The chain links TRBV11-2 to TRBJ2-3, with D unclear. The CDR3 runs 15 residues. The V end was cut by 2 bases, the J end by 2 bases, with 11 bases between. The germline V gene encodes CDR1 SGHAT and CDR2 FQNNGV. CDR3 bases: TGTGCCAGCAGCTTATCAGTGGCCAACACAGATACGCAGTATTTT. Protein sequence: CASSLSVANTDTQYF. Together with reference TRBV11-2 and TRBJ2-3, the CDR3 gives the full variable domain: EAGVAQSPRYKIIEKRQSVAFWCNPISGHATLYWYQQILGQGPKLLIQFQNNGVVDDSQLPKDRFSAERLKGVDSTLKIQPAKLEDSAVYLCASSLSVANTDTQYFGPGTRLTVL.

This clonotype appeared a few times. V gene TRBV13 combines with J gene TRBJ2-5, with D possibly TRBD1 on 7 matching bases. The end of the DNA aligns better with TRBJ2-7, so the J call may be wrong. Germline lookup yields CDR1 PRHDT and CDR2 FYEKMQ (reference sequence). This CDR3 comprises 16 residues. In nucleotides, the CDR3 is TGTGCCAGCAGCTTAGGGACGGGGACAGCGGGCTACGAGCAGTACTTC. It encodes CASSLGTGTAGYEQYF.